The T cell receptor beta chain under discussion was sequenced for a study of blood T cells in healthy people across ages. A second PCR, run for about 7 to 11 cycles, used a sample-barcoded 5' primer plus a J-beta primer mix. TCRdb recomputed calls from the 5' RACE reads with MiXCR, one row per CDR3 protein. Among 1.8 million or so distinct CDR3 sequences, roughly two fifths were seen once, and the ten largest hold around 23%. This CDR3 comprises 13 residues. The germline V gene encodes CDR1 DFQATT and CDR2 SNEGSKA (reference sequence). V lost 6 bases and J lost 5, with 16 bases in between. Sequenced input: blood. This chain links TRBV20-1 with TRBJ2-5; D possibly corresponds to TRBD2 (7 bases). The clonotype was recovered from a human donor in good health. The CDR3 region has the DNA TGCAGTGCAGTGACTAGGGGGGGGGAGACCCAGTACTTC. Its translation is CSAVTRGGETQYF.